This TCR beta chain originates from a study of blood T cell repertoires in COVID-19. Study overall: PBMCs, B-cell-depleted T cells, or T cells were the source of the cDNA or gDNA that made up the material.

Sequencing was performed with immunoSEQ multiplex PCR; in TCRdb, only in-frame clones are kept and a portion is missing. Here the sample spans about 370,000 clones, 75% to 90% being singletons. CDR3 length equals 16 residues. Germline CDR1 reads SGHRS; CDR2 reads YFSETQ. Trimming left V 4 bases short and J 2 bases short, with 19 bases between. The study counted Cohort 3 donors as recovered given two negative PCRs, clearance, or symptom resolution. The chain employs TRBV5-1 and TRBJ2-7; perhaps TRBD1 as D (6 bases). This receptor was identified in a young man who had recovered from COVID-19. Material: PBMCs or T cells enriched from blood (not recorded which). The CDR3 loop reads CASSEVQMAGAYEQYF. CDR3 nucleotide sequence: TGCGCCAGCAGCGAGGTTCAAATGGCAGGGGCCTACGAGCAGTACTTC. The full variable domain, with the rest looked up from reference TRBV5-1 and TRBJ2-7, is KAGVTQTPRYLIKTRGQQVTLSCSPISGHRSVSWYQQTPGQGLQFLFEYFSETQRNKGNFPGRFSGRQFSNSRSEMNVSTLELGDSALYLCASSEVQMAGAYEQYFGPGTRLTVT.